These 19 T cell receptor beta chains were all obtained from the same sample, sequenced in a study of T cell responses to AZD1222 COVID-19 vaccine. The table came from immunoSEQ multiplex PCR; TCRdb's copy has only in-frame clones and leaves some out. The sample lists around 150,000 clones; 92% were seen once. The sample consisted of peripheral blood, taken on day 0 of MenACWY control vaccination. All receptors derive from an adult in good health.

The chain combines TRBV6-5 with TRBJ2-7; D is possibly TRBD2 (5 bases). The CDR3 has 11 amino acids. The ends were cut back, 7 bases at V and 6 bases at J, with 10 bases in the middle. Germline V gene data show CDR1 as MNHEY and CDR2 as SVGAGI. This chain's CDR3 is CASTRGVEQYF. The CDR3 DNA is TGTGCCAGCACCCGGGGAGTCGAGCAGTACTTC.

The chain couples TRBV2 to TRBJ2-1; D may be TRBD2 (5 bases). The ends were cut back, 2 bases at V and 2 bases at J, with 10 bases in the middle. From germline, CDR1 is SNHLY and CDR2 FYNNEI. CDR3 length equals 15 residues. CDR3 in amino acids: CASSEQSGAYNEQFF. For the CDR3, the DNA is TGTGCCAGCAGTGAACAGAGCGGTGCCTACAATGAGCAGTTCTTC.

The chain is built from TRBV11-2 and TRBJ2-1; 12 bases map to TRBD2. Germline V CDR1 and CDR2: SGHAT, FQNNGV. The J segment lost 6 bases and the V segment lost 3 bases, leaving 6 bases of the junction unmatched. This CDR3 has 16 residues. DNA of the CDR3: TGTGCCAGCAGCTTGACCGGGACTAGCGGGTCCAATGAGCAGTTCTTC. This translates into CASSLTGTSGSNEQFF.

The chain employs TRBV25-1 and TRBJ1-5; D call uncertain. Trimming cost V 7 bases and J 0 bases, with 13 bases left between them. This CDR3 contains 15 residues. Per germline, CDR1 MGHDK and CDR2 SYGVNS. CDR3 in amino acids: CASTTDGYSNQPQHF. In nucleotides, the CDR3 is TGTGCCAGCACTACAGACGGGTATAGCAATCAGCCCCAGCATTTT.

The chain couples TRBV5-1 to TRBJ2-1, with D uncertain. Trimming shortened V by 0 bases and J by 2 bases, and 9 bases separated the two germline ends. The length of the CDR3 is 15 residues. Germline V gene sequence: CDR1 SGHRS, CDR2 YFSETQ. The CDR3 sequence is CASSLEGSPYNEQFF. CDR3 nucleotides: TGCGCCAGCAGCTTGGAAGGTAGCCCCTACAATGAGCAGTTCTTC.

The chain has TRBV7-2 and TRBJ2-7; D unclear. CDR3 length equals 14 residues. Germline CDR1 and CDR2: SGHTA and FQGNSA. Trimming stripped 0 bases from V and 4 bases from J, with 10 bases between. The CDR3 DNA sequence: TGTGCCAGCAGCTTAGCGGGAATGAATTACGAGCAGTACTTC. Its translation: CASSLAGMNYEQYF. The full variable domain, rest sourced from reference TRBV7-2 and TRBJ2-7, is GAGVSQSPSNKVTEKGKDVELRCDPISGHTALYWYRQSLGQGLEFLIYFQGNSAPDKSGLPSDRFSAERTGGSVSTLTIQRTQQEDSAVYLCASSLAGMNYEQYFGPGTRLTVT.

This clone has just one count. The V call is TRBV29-1, the J call TRBJ1-1, with unresolved D. Between the trimmed V and J ends, which lost 4 bases and 5 bases, there was a span of 11 bases. In germline, CDR1 is SQVTM, CDR2 ANQGSEA. This CDR3 has 12 amino acids. This CDR3 is CSVVAGRTEAFF. DNA of the CDR3: TGCAGCGTTGTAGCTGGGCGTACTGAAGCTTTCTTT.

This chain connects TRBV3-1 (or the pseudogene TRBV3-2) to TRBJ1-2, with D possibly TRBD1 on 5 matching bases. Trimming left V 5 bases short and J 2 bases short, with 6 bases between. The CDR3 spans 12 residues. Germline V gene sequence: CDR1 LGHDT, CDR2 YNNKEL (reference sequence). The CDR3 protein is CASSGANYGYTF. CDR3 nucleotides: TGTGCCAGCAGCGGGGCGAACTATGGCTACACCTTC.

CDR3: CASSLLQDDEQYF. The CDR3 nucleotides read TGCGCCAGCAGCTTACTGCAGGACGACGAGCAGTACTTC. The chain recombines TRBV5-1 with TRBJ2-7, with D hard to call. Germline loops: CDR1 SGHRS, CDR2 YFSETQ. V dropped 2 bases and J dropped 5 bases, with 11 bases sitting between them. The CDR3 spans 13 residues.

The rearrangement uses TRBV7-3 and TRBJ2-7, with a weak D call TRBD1 (5 bases). Trimming shortened V by 2 bases and J by 6 bases, and 14 bases separated the two germline ends. Germline V gene lookup returns CDR1 SGHTA and CDR2 FQGTGA. The CDR3 contains 14 residues. In DNA, the CDR3 is TGTGCCAGCAGCTTACAGGCAGGGTTAGGCGAGCAGTACTTC. It is translated as CASSLQAGLGEQYF.

The V gene is TRBV25-1, the J gene TRBJ1-2, with unresolved D. This CDR3 contains 14 residues. From germline, CDR1 is MGHDK and CDR2 SYGVNS. The V end was cut by 3 bases, the J end by 6 bases, with 14 bases between. The CDR3 DNA is TGTGCCAGCAGTGAGGTTGCACACGCTAATGGCTACACCTTC. Translating it yields CASSEVAHANGYTF.

The CDR3 bases are TGTGCCAGCAGTAGGATAGCGGGAGCGTCGGATGAGCAGTTCTTC. It specifies CASSRIAGASDEQFF. The chain links TRBV28 to TRBJ2-1, with 9 bases that match TRBD2. This CDR3 comprises 15 residues. Trimming cost V 5 bases and J 8 bases; bases outside gene matches: 10. Germline values: CDR1 MDHEN, CDR2 SYDVKM.

The CDR3 region is CASSSPRTGNYGYTF. CDR3 DNA: TGTGCCAGCAGTTCCCCTAGGACAGGGAACTATGGCTACACCTTC. V usage is TRBV28 and J usage is TRBJ1-2; 8 bases match TRBD1. The V gene's germline CDR1 is MDHEN and CDR2 SYDVKM. J lost 2 bases, V lost 4 bases, and 6 bases had no gene match. This CDR3 contains 15 residues.

CDR3 bases: TGTGCCAGCAGCGGACAGATGAACACTGAAGCTTTCTTT. This gives the protein CASSGQMNTEAFF. This chain connects TRBV9 to TRBJ1-1; possibly TRBD1 for D (5 bases). V was shortened by 3 bases and J by 0 bases, with 6 bases between the two germline ends. CDR1 is SGDLS and CDR2 is YYNGEE in the germline V gene. The CDR3 contains 13 residues.

The chain recombines TRBV19 with TRBJ1-1, with D unresolved. Trimming stripped 4 bases from V and 0 bases from J, with 12 bases between. There are 15 residues in the CDR3. In germline, CDR1 is LNHDA, CDR2 SQIVND (reference sequence). In DNA form, the CDR3 reads TGTGCCAGTAGTAAGGGAGGGCCCATGAACACTGAAGCTTTCTTT. Amino acids: CASSKGGPMNTEAFF.

As for this clone: At one of its ends the junction is not consistent with the germline gene, which may arise from a read error. The chain employs TRBV9 and TRBJ1-2; unclear D gene. The germline gives CDR1 SGDLS, CDR2 YYNGEE. This CDR3 spans 12 amino acids. This CDR3 reads CASTQTVGKVAF. Here the CDR3 DNA reads TGTGCCAGCACCCAGACGGTGGGTAAAGTCGCCTTC.

The CDR3 loop is CASSITRGGYNEQFF. As DNA, the CDR3 is TGTGCCAGCAGCATAACAAGGGGAGGGTACAATGAGCAGTTCTTC. The V gene is TRBV5-5, the J gene TRBJ2-1, with TRBD2 matching over 7 bases. With 4 bases clipped from V and 4 bases from J, the junction kept 8 bases outside the gene matches. Germline lookup yields CDR1 SGHKS and CDR2 YYEKEE (reference sequence). The CDR3 covers 15 residues.

The rearrangement links TRBV19 to TRBJ1-1; D unresolved. The CDR3 spans 13 residues. From germline, CDR1 is LNHDA and CDR2 SQIVND (reference sequence). The V end lost 7 bases, the J end lost 0 bases, and 9 bases lay between the germline ends. Here the CDR3 DNA reads TGTGCCAGTACCGGCTCAGTGAACACTGAAGCTTTCTTT. Protein: CASTGSVNTEAFF.

The sample holds one count of this clone. The chain has TRBV3-1 (or the pseudogene TRBV3-2) and TRBJ1-2, with D possibly TRBD1 on 5 matching bases. The CDR3 is made up of 13 amino acids. V was cut by 4 bases and J by 7 bases, with 13 bases left in between. Germline CDR1 and CDR2: LGHDT and YNNKEL (reference sequence). CDR3 loop: CASSPRWGGGYTF. CDR3 DNA: TGTGCCAGCAGCCCCCGTTGGGGCGGTGGCTACACCTTC.